These 14 T cell receptor beta chains were sequenced from one sample in a study of blood T cell repertoires in COVID-19. Here immunoSEQ multiplex PCR was the method, and the copy in TCRdb shows in-frame clones only, minus some. This sample has some 100,000 clones, with roughly nine tenths found just once. Sequencing used peripheral blood. The receptors were gathered from a human donor in a cohort sampled during active COVID-19.

The chain is built from TRBV19 and TRBJ2-4, with D maybe TRBD1 (6 bases). Between the trimmed V and J ends, which lost 3 bases and 0 bases, there was a span of 9 bases. The V gene's germline CDR1 is LNHDA and CDR2 SQIVND (reference sequence). The CDR3 contains 15 residues. CDR3 coding DNA: TGTGCCAGTAGTATGACAGGATTAGCCAAAAACATTCAGTACTTC. The encoded protein is CASSMTGLAKNIQYF. The full variable domain, completed using reference TRBV19 and TRBJ2-4, is DGGITQSPKYLFRKEGQNVTLSCEQNLNHDAMYWYRQDPGQGLRLIYYSQIVNDFQKGDIAEGYSVSREKKESFPLTVTSAQKNPTAFYLCASSMTGLAKNIQYFGAGTRLSVL.

In its sample, this clone was seen a few times. The chain carries TRBV10-1 and TRBJ1-1; the D is unclear. The CDR3 has 13 amino acids. Germline V gene lookup returns CDR1 WNHNN and CDR2 SYGVQD (reference sequence). Trimming removed 6 bases from V and 1 base from J, with 9 bases in between. The CDR3 reads CASSRHTNTEAFF. The CDR3 DNA follows: TGCGCCAGCAGCCGACACACGAACACTGAAGCTTTCTTT.

J is TRBJ2-1 and V is TRBV21-1; the table's D call of TRBD1 was not tested on the DNA. TRBV21-1 is classified as a pseudogene. The CDR3 is made up of 15 amino acids. This CDR3 is CASSRGGQGLNEQFF. In DNA form, the CDR3 reads TGTGCCAGCAGCAGGGGGGGACAGGGGTTGAATGAGCAGTTCTTC.

The chain uses TRBV5-1 and TRBJ2-3; D uncertain. Trimming stripped 4 bases from V and 0 bases from J, with 3 bases between. CDR3 length equals 12 residues. Per germline, CDR1 SGHRS and CDR2 YFSETQ. CDR3 region: CASSLSTDTQYF. The DNA of the CDR3 is TGCGCCAGCAGCCTTAGCACAGATACGCAGTATTTT.

This sequence joins TRBV9 and TRBJ2-7, with TRBD2 matching over 7 bases. This CDR3 comprises 16 residues. Germline-derived CDR1 and CDR2 are SGDLS and YYNGEE. The V and J ends lost 4 bases and 2 bases, in that order; junction bases with no gene match: 12. The CDR3 loop is CASSLRVASGTYEQYF. CDR3 nucleotides: TGTGCCAGCAGCCTTAGGGTGGCTAGCGGAACCTACGAGCAGTACTTC.

This clone was seen once. The chain uses TRBV5-1 and TRBJ2-7; possibly TRBD2 for D (6 bases). Germline V gene sequence: CDR1 SGHRS, CDR2 YFSETQ. The CDR3 is 15 residues long. Trimming shortened V by 0 bases and J by 1 base, and 11 bases separated the two germline ends. The chain's CDR3 is CASSLASEGSYEQYF. The CDR3 DNA reads as TGCGCCAGCAGCTTGGCCTCGGAGGGTTCCTACGAGCAGTACTTC.

The V gene is TRBV5-1, the J gene TRBJ2-7, with TRBD1 matching 12 bases. CDR1 SGHRS and CDR2 YFSETQ come from the germline V gene. J was trimmed by 8 bases and V by 4 bases; bases with no gene match: 4. This CDR3 contains 13 residues. The CDR3 is CASSTGTGGKQYF. Here the CDR3 DNA reads TGCGCCAGCAGCACCGGGACAGGGGGCAAGCAGTACTTC.

The sample holds one count of this clone. CDR3 DNA sequence: TGTGCCAGCAGTTACTCCACGGGATTGGTATACGAGCAGTACTTC. Amino acid sequence: CASSYSTGLVYEQYF. The V gene is TRBV6-5, the J gene TRBJ2-7; tentative D call: TRBD2 (5 bases). This CDR3 is 15 amino acids long. Germline values: CDR1 MNHEY, CDR2 SVGAGI. V lost 0 bases to trimming and J lost 4 bases, with 13 bases between them.

The gene calls are TRBV6-4 and TRBJ1-2; TRBD1 aligns across 10 bases. Unmatched junction bases numbered 10, after V lost 6 bases and J lost 6 bases. This CDR3 has 15 residues. CDR1 and CDR2 from the germline V gene are MRHNA and SNTAGT. CDR3 coding DNA: TGTGCCAGCAGGGAGACAGGGGGCGAACGACATGGCTACACCTTC. It translates to CASRETGGERHGYTF.

This chain connects TRBV19 to TRBJ1-4; 10 positions match TRBD1. CDR3 length: 16 residues. The junction had 4 bases not matched to a gene; V was cut back by 5 bases and J by 1 base. The germline CDR1 and CDR2 sequences are LNHDA and SQIVND (reference sequence). Written as DNA, the CDR3 is TGTGCCAGTAGTGCGGACAGGGGGGGAACTAATGAAAAACTGTTTTTT. Translated: CASSADRGGTNEKLFF.

V gene TRBV19 combines with J gene TRBJ2-7; D call uncertain. This CDR3 contains 14 residues. The germline V and J ends were trimmed by 2 bases and 3 bases, with 11 bases remaining between them. Germline CDR1 and CDR2: LNHDA and SQIVND (reference sequence). The CDR3 loop is CASSIRRSSYEQYF. In DNA, the CDR3 is TGTGCCAGTAGTATAAGGCGGTCAAGCTACGAGCAGTACTTC. The variable domain in full, with the rest retrieved from reference TRBV19 and TRBJ2-7, is DGGITQSPKYLFRKEGQNVTLSCEQNLNHDAMYWYRQDPGQGLRLIYYSQIVNDFQKGDIAEGYSVSREKKESFPLTVTSAQKNPTAFYLCASSIRRSSYEQYFGPGTRLTVT.

The chain is built from TRBV24-1 and TRBJ2-2; TRBD1 might be the D (5 bases). The CDR3 totals 16 residues. Germline CDR1 reads KGHDR; CDR2 reads SFDVKD. V shed 3 bases and J shed 2 bases, with 12 bases lying between them. The CDR3 here is CATSDTQGVNTGELFF. The CDR3 nucleotides read TGTGCCACCAGTGATACGCAGGGTGTAAACACCGGGGAGCTGTTTTTT.

The CDR3 loop reads CASSTTDASTDTQYF. CDR3 DNA sequence: TGTGCCAGCAGCACGACAGACGCTAGCACAGATACGCAGTATTTT. This rearrangement joins TRBV6-5 to TRBJ2-3, with D possibly TRBD1 on 5 matching bases. Per germline, CDR1 MNHEY and CDR2 SVGAGI. Trimming left V 6 bases short and J 0 bases short, with 13 bases between. This CDR3 has 15 residues.

This clone was counted between two and nine times. The chain couples TRBV10-1 to TRBJ2-7, with D possibly TRBD1 on 5 matching bases. The germline V gene encodes CDR1 WNHNN and CDR2 SYGVQD (reference sequence). The length of the CDR3 is 14 residues. Trimming left V 0 bases short and J 6 bases short, with 12 bases between. CDR3 sequence: CASSESPGLGEQYF. Here the CDR3 DNA reads TGCGCCAGCAGTGAGTCGCCAGGGCTCGGCGAGCAGTACTTC.